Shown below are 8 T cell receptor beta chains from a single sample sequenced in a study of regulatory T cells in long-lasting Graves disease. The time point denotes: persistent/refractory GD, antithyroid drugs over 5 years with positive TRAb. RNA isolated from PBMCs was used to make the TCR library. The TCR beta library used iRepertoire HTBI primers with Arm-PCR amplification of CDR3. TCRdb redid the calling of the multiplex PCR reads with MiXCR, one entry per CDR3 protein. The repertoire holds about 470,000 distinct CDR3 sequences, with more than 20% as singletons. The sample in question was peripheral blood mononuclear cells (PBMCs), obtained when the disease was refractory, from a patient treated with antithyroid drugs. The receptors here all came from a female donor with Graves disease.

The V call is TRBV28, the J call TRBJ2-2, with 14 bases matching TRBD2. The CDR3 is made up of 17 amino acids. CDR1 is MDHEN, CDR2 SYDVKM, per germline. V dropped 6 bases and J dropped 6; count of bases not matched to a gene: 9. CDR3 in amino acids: CASSLGGLAGAPGELFF. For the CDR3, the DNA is TGTGCCAGCAGCTTGGGGGGACTAGCGGGAGCCCCCGGGGAGCTGTTTTTT. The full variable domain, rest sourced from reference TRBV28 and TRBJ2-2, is DVKVTQSSRYLVKRTGEKVFLECVQDMDHENMFWYRQDPGLGLRLIYFSYDVKMKEKGDIPEGYSVSREKKERFSLILESASTNQTSMYLCASSLGGLAGAPGELFFGEGSRLTVL.

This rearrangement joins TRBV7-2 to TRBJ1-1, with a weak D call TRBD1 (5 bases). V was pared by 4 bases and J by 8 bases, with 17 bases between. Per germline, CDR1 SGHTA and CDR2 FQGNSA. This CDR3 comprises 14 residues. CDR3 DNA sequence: TGTGCCAGCAGCTCCCGGGGCCATGGCTCCGAAGCTTTCTTT. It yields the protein CASSSRGHGSEAFF.

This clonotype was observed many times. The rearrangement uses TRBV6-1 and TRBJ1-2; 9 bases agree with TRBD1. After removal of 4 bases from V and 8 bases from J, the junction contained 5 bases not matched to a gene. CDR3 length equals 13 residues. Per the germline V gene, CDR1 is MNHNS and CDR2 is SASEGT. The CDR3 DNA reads TGTGCCAGCAGTGCCGGGACAGGGCACGGCTACACCTTC. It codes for CASSAGTGHGYTF.

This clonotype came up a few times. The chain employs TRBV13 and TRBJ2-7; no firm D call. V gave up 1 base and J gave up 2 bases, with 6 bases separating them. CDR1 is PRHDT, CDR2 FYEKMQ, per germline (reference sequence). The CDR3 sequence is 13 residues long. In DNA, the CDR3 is TGTGCCAGCAGCTTAGAATCAGCCTACGAGCAGTACTTC. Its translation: CASSLESAYEQYF.

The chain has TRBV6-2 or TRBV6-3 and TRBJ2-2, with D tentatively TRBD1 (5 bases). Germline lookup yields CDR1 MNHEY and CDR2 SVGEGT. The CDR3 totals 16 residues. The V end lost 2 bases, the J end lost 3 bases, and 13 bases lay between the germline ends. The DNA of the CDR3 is TGTGCCAGCAGTTACGGGGCAGGGTCCTACACCGGGGAGCTGTTTTTT. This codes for CASSYGAGSYTGELFF.

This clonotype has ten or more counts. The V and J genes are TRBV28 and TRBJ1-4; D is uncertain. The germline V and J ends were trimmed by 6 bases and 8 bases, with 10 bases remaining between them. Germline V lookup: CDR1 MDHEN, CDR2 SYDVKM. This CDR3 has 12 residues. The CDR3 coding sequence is TGTGCCAGCAGCTTCCGAGGGGAAAAACTGTTTTTT. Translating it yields CASSFRGEKLFF.

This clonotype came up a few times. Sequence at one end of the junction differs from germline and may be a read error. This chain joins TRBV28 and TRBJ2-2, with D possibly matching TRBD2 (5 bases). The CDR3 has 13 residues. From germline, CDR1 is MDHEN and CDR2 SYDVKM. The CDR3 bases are TGTGCCAGCAGTTTGGGGAGCACCGGGGATCTGTTTTTT. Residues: CASSLGSTGDLFF.

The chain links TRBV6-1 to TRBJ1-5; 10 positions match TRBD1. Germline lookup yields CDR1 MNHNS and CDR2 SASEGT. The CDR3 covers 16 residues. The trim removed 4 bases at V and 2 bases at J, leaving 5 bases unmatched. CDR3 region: CASSGGTGAGNQPQHF. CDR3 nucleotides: TGTGCCAGCAGTGGAGGGACAGGGGCGGGCAATCAGCCCCAGCATTTT.